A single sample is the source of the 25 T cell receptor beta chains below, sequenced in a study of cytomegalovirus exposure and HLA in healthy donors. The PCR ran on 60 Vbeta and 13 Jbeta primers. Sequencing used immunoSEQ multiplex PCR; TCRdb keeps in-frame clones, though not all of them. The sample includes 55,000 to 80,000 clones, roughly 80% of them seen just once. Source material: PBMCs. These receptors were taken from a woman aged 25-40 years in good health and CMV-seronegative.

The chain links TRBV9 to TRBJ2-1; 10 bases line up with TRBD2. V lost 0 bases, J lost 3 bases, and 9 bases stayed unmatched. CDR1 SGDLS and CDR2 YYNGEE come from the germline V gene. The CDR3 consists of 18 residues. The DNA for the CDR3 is TGTGCCAGCAGCGTAGATGCTAGCGGGGGTGCCATCTACAATGAGCAGTTCTTC. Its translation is CASSVDASGGAIYNEQFF. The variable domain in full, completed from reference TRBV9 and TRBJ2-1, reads DSGVTQTPKHLITATGQRVTLRCSPRSGDLSVYWYQQSLDQGLQFLIQYYNGEERAKGNILERFSAQQFPDLHSELNLSSLELGDSALYFCASSVDASGGAIYNEQFFGPGTRLTVL.

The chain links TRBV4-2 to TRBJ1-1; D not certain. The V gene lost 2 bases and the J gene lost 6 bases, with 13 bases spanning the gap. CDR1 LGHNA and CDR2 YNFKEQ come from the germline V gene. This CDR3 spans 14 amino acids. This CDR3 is CASSQQRGPAEAFF. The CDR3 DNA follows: TGTGCCAGCAGCCAACAAAGAGGGCCGGCTGAAGCTTTCTTT.

The CDR3 is CASSSQGKGYEQYF. The CDR3, as DNA: TGTGCCAGCAGTTCACAGGGAAAAGGATACGAGCAGTACTTC. The chain links TRBV7-9 to TRBJ2-7; possibly TRBD1 for D (6 bases). The germline CDR1 and CDR2 sequences are SEHNR and FQNEAQ (reference sequence). This CDR3 is built from 14 residues. V lost 6 bases and J 4 bases, leaving 16 bases between the germline ends.

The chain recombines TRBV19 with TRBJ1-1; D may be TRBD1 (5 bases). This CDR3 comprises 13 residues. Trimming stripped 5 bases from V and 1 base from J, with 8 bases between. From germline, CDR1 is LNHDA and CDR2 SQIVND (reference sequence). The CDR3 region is CASSARANTEAFF. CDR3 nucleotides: TGTGCCAGTAGTGCCAGGGCGAACACTGAAGCTTTCTTT.

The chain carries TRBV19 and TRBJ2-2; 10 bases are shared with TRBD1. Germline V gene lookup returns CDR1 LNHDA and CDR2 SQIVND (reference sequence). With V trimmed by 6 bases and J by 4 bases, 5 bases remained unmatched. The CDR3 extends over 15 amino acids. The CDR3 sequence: CASSTGTGVTGELFF. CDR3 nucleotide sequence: TGTGCCAGTAGCACCGGGACAGGGGTCACCGGGGAGCTGTTTTTT.

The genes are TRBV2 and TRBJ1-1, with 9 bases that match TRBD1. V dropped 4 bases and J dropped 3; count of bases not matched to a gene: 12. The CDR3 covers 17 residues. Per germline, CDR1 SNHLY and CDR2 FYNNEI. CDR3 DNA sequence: TGTGCCAGCAGTGGGGGTGGGACAGGGAGGGAAGACACTGAAGCTTTCTTT. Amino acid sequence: CASSGGGTGREDTEAFF.

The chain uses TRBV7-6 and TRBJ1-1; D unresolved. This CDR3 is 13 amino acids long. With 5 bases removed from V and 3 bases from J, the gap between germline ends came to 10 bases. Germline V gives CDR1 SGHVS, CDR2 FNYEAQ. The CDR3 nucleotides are TGTGCCAGCAGCCTACCAGGATACACTGAAGCTTTCTTT. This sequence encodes CASSLPGYTEAFF.

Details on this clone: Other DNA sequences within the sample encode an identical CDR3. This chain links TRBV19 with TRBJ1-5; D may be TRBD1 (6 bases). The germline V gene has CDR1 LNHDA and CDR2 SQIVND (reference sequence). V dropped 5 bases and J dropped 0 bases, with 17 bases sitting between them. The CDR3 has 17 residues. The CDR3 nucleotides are TGTGCCAGTAGTCGGAAGGGGCAGGGGAATAGCAATCAGCCCCAGCATTTT. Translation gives CASSRKGQGNSNQPQHF.

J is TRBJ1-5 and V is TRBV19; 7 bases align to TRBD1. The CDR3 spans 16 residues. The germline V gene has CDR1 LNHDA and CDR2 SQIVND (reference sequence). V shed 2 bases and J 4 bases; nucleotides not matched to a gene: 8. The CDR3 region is CASSISGTESNQPQHF. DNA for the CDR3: TGTGCCAGTAGTATATCCGGGACAGAGTCTAATCAGCCCCAGCATTTT.

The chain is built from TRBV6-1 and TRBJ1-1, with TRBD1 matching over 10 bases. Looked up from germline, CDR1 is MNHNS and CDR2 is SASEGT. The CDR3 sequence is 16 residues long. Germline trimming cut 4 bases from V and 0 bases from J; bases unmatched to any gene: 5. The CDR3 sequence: CASSGGTGAMNTEAFF. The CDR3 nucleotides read TGTGCCAGCAGTGGCGGGACAGGGGCTATGAACACTGAAGCTTTCTTT.

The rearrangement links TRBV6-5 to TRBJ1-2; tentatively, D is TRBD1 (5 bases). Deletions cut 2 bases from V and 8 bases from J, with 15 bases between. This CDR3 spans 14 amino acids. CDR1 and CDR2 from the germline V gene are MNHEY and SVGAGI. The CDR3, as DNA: TGTGCCAGCAGTTACGGATGGGGACTGGGCGGCTACACCTTC. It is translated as CASSYGWGLGGYTF.

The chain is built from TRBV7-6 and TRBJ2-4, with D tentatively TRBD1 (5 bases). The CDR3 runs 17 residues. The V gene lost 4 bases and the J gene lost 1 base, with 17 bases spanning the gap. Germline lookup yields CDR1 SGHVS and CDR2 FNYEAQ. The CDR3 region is CASSSRGEAGAKNIQYF. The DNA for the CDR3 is TGTGCCAGCAGCTCGAGAGGAGAGGCAGGGGCCAAAAACATTCAGTACTTC.

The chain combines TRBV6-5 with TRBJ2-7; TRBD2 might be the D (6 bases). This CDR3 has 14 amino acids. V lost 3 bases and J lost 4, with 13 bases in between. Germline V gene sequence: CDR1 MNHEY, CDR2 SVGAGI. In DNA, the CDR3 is TGTGCCAGCAGTTATGTGGGGGGAACTTACGAGCAGTACTTC. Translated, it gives CASSYVGGTYEQYF.

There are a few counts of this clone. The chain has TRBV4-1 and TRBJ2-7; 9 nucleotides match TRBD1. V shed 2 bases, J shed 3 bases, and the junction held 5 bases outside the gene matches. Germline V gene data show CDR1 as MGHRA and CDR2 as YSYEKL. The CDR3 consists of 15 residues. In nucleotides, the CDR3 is TGCGCCAGCAGCCAACCGGGACAGGGCTTCTACGAGCAGTACTTC. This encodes CASSQPGQGFYEQYF.

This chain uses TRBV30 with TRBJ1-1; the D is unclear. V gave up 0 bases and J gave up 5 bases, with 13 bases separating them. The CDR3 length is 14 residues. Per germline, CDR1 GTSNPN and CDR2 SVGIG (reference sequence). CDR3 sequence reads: CAWSVPEEGTEAFF. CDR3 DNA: TGTGCCTGGAGTGTGCCCGAGGAGGGTACTGAAGCTTTCTTT.

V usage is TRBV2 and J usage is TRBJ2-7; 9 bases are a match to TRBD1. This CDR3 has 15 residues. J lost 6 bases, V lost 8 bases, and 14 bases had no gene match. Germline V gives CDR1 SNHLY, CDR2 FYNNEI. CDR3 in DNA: TGTGCCAGCGGTCTTGTTCCGGGACAGGGTGCCGAGCAGTACTTC. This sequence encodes CASGLVPGQGAEQYF.

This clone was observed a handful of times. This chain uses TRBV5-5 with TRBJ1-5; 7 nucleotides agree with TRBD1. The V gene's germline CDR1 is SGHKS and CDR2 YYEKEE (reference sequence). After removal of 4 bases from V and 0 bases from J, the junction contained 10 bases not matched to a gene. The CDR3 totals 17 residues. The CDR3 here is CASSPKGTVYSNQPQHF. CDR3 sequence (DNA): TGTGCCAGCAGCCCGAAGGGGACAGTATATAGCAATCAGCCCCAGCATTTT.

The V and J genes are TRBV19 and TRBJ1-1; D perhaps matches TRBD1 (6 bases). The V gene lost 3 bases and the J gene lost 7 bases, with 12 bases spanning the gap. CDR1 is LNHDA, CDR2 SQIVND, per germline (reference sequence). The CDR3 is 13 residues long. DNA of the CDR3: TGTGCCAGTAGTATTTTGAGGGGGATTGAAGCTTTCTTT. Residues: CASSILRGIEAFF. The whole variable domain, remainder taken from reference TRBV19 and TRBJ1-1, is DGGITQSPKYLFRKEGQNVTLSCEQNLNHDAMYWYRQDPGQGLRLIYYSQIVNDFQKGDIAEGYSVSREKKESFPLTVTSAQKNPTAFYLCASSILRGIEAFFGQGTRLTVV.

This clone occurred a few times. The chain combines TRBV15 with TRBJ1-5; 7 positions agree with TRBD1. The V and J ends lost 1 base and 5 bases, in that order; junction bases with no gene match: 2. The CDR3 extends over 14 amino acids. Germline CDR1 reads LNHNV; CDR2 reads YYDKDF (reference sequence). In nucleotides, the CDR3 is TGTGCCACCAGCAGAGTTCAGGGGGATCAGCCCCAGCATTTT. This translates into CATSRVQGDQPQHF.

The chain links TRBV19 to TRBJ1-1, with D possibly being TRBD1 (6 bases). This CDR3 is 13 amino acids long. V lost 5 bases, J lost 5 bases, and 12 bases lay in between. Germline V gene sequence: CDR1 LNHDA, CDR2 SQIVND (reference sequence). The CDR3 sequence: CASSGGRGTEAFF. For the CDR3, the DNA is TGTGCCAGTAGTGGGGGTAGGGGGACTGAAGCTTTCTTT.

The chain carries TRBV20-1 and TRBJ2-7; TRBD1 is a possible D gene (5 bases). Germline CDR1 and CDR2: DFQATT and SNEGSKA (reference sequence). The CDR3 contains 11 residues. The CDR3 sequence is CSPKGNYEQYF. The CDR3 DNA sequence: TGCAGCCCTAAGGGGAACTACGAGCAGTACTTC.

The CDR3 sequence is CASSLEPFSGNTIYF. The DNA for the CDR3 is TGTGCCAGCAGCTTGGAGCCCTTCTCTGGAAACACCATATATTTT. This chain uses TRBV5-4 with TRBJ1-3; unclear D gene. The CDR3 extends over 15 amino acids. With 0 bases removed from V and 0 bases from J, the gap between germline ends came to 7 bases. Germline V lookup: CDR1 SGHNT, CDR2 YYREEE (reference sequence).

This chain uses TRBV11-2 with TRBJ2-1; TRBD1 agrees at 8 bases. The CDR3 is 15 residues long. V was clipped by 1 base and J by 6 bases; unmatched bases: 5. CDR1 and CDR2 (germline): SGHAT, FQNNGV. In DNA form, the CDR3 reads TGTGCCAGCAGCTTAGCGGACAGGGTCCCCAATGAGCAGTTCTTC. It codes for CASSLADRVPNEQFF.

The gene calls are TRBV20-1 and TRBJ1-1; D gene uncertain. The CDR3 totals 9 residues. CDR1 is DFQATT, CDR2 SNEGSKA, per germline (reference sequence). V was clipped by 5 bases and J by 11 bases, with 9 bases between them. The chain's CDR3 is CSAENLAFF. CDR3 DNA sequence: TGCAGTGCTGAGAATTTGGCTTTCTTT.

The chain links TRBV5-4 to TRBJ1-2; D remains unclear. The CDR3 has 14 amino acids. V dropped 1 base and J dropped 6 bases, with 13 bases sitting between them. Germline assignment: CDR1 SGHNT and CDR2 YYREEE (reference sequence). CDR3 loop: CASSLFLGGHGYTF. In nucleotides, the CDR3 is TGTGCCAGCAGCTTGTTTTTAGGAGGGCATGGCTACACCTTC.